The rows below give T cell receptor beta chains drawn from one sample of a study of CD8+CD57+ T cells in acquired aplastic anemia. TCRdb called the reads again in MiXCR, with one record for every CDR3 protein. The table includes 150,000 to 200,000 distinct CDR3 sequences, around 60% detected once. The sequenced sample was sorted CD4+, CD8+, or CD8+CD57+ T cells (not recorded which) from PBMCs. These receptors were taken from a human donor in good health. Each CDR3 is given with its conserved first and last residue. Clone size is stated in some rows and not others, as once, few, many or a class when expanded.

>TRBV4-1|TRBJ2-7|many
CASSGGFSYEQYF
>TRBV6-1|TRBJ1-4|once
CASSEAWGDVTNEKLFF
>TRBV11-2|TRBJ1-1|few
CASSSRKGGTGGTEAFF
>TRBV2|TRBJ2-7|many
CASRLSGLAYEQYF
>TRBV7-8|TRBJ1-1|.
CASSLDRGRLTEAFF
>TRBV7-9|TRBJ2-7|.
CASSSWDGPRDEQYF
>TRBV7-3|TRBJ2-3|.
CASSLAARPRRTTDTQYF
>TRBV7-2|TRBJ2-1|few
CASSFFNNEQFF
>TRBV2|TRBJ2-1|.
CASSARNEQFF
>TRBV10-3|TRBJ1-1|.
CAISDGFGNTEAFF
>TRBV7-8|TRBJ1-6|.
CASSSGTDRTLSPLHF
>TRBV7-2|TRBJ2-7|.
CASSFRGVVPSGVYEQYF
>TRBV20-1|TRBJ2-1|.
CSASDIQGTYNEQFF
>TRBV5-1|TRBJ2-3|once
CASSVRGASTDTQYF
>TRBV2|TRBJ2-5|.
CASGLQETQYF
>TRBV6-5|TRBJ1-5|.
CASSYSNAGNQPQHF
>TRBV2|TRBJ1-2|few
CASRLDAGGSGYGYTF
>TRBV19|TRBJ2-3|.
CASSPQVEDTQYF
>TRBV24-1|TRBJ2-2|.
CATSDLTGELFF
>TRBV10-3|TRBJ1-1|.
CAIRTSGTRNTEAFF
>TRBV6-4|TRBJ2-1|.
CASSQISDPSGNEQFF
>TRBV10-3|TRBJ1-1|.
CAISESPGDTEAFF
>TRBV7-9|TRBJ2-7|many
CASSSRQGAGYEQYF
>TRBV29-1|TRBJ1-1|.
CSVEDLRVGTNTEAFF
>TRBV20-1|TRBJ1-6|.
CSADRGDDSPLHF
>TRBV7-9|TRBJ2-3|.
CASSPSDKSGRVEETQYF
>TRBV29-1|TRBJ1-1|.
CSVVGGAQLWNTEAFF
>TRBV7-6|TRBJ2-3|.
CASSLGVTSGGSTDTQYF
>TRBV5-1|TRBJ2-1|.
CASSLWLAGGDEQFF
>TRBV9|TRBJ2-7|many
CASSDGTSGSYEQYF
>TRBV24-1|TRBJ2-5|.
CATSDPTENQETQYF
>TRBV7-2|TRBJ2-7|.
CASSHRTSSYEQYF
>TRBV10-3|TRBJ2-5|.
CAIRGGGDQETQYF
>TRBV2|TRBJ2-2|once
CASSEAAGKRTEELFF
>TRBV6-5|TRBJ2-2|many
CASSYSWDTGELFF
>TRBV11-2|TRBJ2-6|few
CASSFPCSGANVLTF
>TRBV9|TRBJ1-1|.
CASSADQTGEAFF
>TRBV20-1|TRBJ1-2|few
CSAGGGTANGYTF
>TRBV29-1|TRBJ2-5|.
CSVLGLGETQYF
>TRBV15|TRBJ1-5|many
CATSRDQGYQPQHF
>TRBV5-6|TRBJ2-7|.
CASSVEFTSGIEEQYF
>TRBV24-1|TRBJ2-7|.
CATSPNPGQGTYEQYF
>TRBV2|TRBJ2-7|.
CASRDRSQSSYEQYF
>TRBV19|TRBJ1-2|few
CASSSYTYGYTF
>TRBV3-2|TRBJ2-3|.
CASSQSTQGTDTQYF
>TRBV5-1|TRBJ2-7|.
CASKEYYEQYF
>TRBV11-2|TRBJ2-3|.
CASSLVLAGDFGNTQYF
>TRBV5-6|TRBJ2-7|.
CASSSYRETYEQYF
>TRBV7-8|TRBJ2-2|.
CASSLASGGTTGELFF
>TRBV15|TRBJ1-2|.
CATSLDRGYGYTF
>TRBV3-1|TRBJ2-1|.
CASRKTTIDSNEQFF
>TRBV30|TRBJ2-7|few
CAWKGIYEQYF
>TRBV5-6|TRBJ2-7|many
CASSLGWIESSSYEQYF
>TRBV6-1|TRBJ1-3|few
CASSPLREQSYPLSGNTIYF